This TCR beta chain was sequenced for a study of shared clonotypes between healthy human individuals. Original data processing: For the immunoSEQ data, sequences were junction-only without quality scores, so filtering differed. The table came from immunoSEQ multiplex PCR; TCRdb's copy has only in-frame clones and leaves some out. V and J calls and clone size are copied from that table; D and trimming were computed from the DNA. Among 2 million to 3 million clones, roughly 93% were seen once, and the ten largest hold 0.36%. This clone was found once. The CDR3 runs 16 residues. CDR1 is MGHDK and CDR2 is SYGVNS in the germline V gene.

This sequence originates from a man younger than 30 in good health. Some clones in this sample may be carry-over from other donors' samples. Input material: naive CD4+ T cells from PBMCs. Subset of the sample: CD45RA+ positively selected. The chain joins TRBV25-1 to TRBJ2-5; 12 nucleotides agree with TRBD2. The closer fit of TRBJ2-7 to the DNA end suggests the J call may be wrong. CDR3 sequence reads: CASSEGSSGRAYEQYF. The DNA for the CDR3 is TGTGCCAGCAGTGAAGGCTCTAGCGGGAGGGCCTACGAGCAGTACTTC.